The clone carrying this TCR beta chain was recorded at least ten times. The data originate from a study of T cells in Graves' hyperthyroidism and ophthalmopathy. The authors took PBMCs from roughly 9.7 ml fresh peripheral blood. Per the germline V gene, CDR1 is DFQATT and CDR2 is SNEGSKA (reference sequence). V shed 3 bases and J shed 1 base, with 15 bases lying between them. This CDR3 comprises 15 residues. It was RNA transcripts that yielded the amplified TCR beta CDR3 regions. The HTBI primer set was used in a first-round RT-PCR of the TCR CDR3. TCRdb re-called the multiplex PCR reads with MiXCR, one entry per CDR3 protein. The table shows about 250,000 distinct CDR3 sequences, with 12% to 15% occurring only once.

The sample comprised blood. V and J are TRBV20-1 and TRBJ1-1; tentative D call: TRBD1 (6 bases). The clonotype comes from a woman in her fifties or sixties with Graves' hyperthyroidism that later progressed to Graves' ophthalmopathy. The CDR3 region is CSARVIRGGNTEAFF. CDR3 coding DNA: TGCAGTGCTAGGGTTATCAGAGGGGGGAACACTGAAGCTTTCTTT.